The 25 T cell receptor beta chains given below trace back to one sample, sequenced in a study of response to subunit inactivated influenza vaccine. TCRdb called the RT-PCR reads again in MiXCR, with one record for every CDR3 protein. There are about 190,000 distinct CDR3 sequences in the sample; around an eighth occur only once, and approximately 30% lies in the top ten. Sequencing was performed on CD8+ T cells sorted from PBMCs, taken 4 to 6 days after vaccination. The receptors here all came from a man aged 50 to 59 who received an inactivated influenza vaccine.

The rearrangement uses TRBV6-2 or TRBV6-3 and TRBJ2-7, with a weak D call TRBD1 (6 bases). This CDR3 comprises 18 residues. The V gene lost 5 bases and the J gene lost 6 bases, with 29 bases spanning the gap. The germline gives CDR1 MNHEY, CDR2 SVGEGT. CDR3 amino acids: CASSKFPRSGQIFFEQYF. The CDR3 DNA is TGTGCCAGCAGTAAGTTTCCAAGGTCGGGACAAATCTTTTTCGAGCAGTACTTC.

This clonotype was observed a few times. This chain joins TRBV3-1 and TRBJ1-1; 9 bases line up with TRBD1. This CDR3 is 15 amino acids long. Trimming removed 3 bases from V and 6 bases from J; junction bases left unmatched: 8. CDR1 and CDR2 (germline): LGHDT, YNNKEL (reference sequence). The CDR3 nucleotides read TGTGCCAGCAGCCAGATACAGGGGGCTTTGGCTGAAGCTTTCTTT. Translating it yields CASSQIQGALAEAFF.

The chain employs TRBV11-2 and TRBJ2-3; D is undetermined. V lost 2 bases, J lost 3 bases, and 6 bases lay in between. The CDR3 contains 13 residues. The germline V gene encodes CDR1 SGHAT and CDR2 FQNNGV. The CDR3 DNA reads as TGTGCCAGCAGCTTAATGAGGACAGATACGCAGTATTTT. Encoded protein: CASSLMRTDTQYF.

J is TRBJ1-5 and V is TRBV4-2; unclear D gene. CDR3 length: 16 amino acids. From germline, CDR1 is LGHNA and CDR2 YNFKEQ. V lost 0 bases to trimming and J lost 1 base, with 10 bases between them. CDR3 in amino acids: CASSQDGVKSNQPQHF. CDR3 DNA: TGTGCCAGCAGCCAAGATGGGGTTAAGAGCAATCAGCCCCAGCATTTT.

This clonotype was counted at least ten times. The chain carries TRBV4-2 and TRBJ1-2; no reliable D call. This CDR3 has 13 amino acids. Germline CDR1 is LGHNA and CDR2 is YNFKEQ. V shed 4 bases and J shed 2 bases, with 8 bases lying between them. CDR3 sequence: CASSLGQNYGYTF. Written as DNA, the CDR3 is TGTGCCAGCAGCCTAGGGCAAAACTATGGCTACACCTTC.

The chain employs TRBV27 and TRBJ2-2; maybe TRBD2 (5 bases). CDR1 and CDR2 from the germline V gene are MNHEY and SMNVEV (reference sequence). V was pared by 0 bases and J by 4 bases, with 15 bases between. This CDR3 is built from 17 residues. CDR3 DNA sequence: TGTGCCAGCAGTTTATCCCCGGGAACTATGTCCACCGGGGAGCTGTTTTTT. Translation: CASSLSPGTMSTGELFF.

The chain combines TRBV10-3 with TRBJ2-7; 7 bases align to TRBD1. This CDR3 has 16 amino acids. Germline V gene data show CDR1 as ENHRY and CDR2 as SYGVKD. V was clipped by 2 bases and J by 0 bases; unmatched bases: 7. The CDR3 DNA reads TGTGCCATCAGTGAGGGAGGACAGGCGAGCTCCTACGAGCAGTACTTC. Residues: CAISEGGQASSYEQYF.

Only a few counts were recorded for this clonotype. The rearrangement uses TRBV27 and TRBJ1-1; D is possibly TRBD1 (5 bases). The CDR3 sequence is 16 residues long. Trimming removed 2 bases at V and 5 bases at J, with 18 bases between. The germline CDR1 and CDR2 sequences are MNHEY and SMNVEV (reference sequence). CDR3 nucleotides: TGTGCCAGCAGTTTAATATTGGGGGAGGGCGGGACTGAAGCTTTCTTT. It codes for CASSLILGEGGTEAFF.

This clonotype has just a few counts. The rearrangement uses TRBV11-2 and TRBJ2-7; TRBD2 is a possible D gene (6 bases). CDR3 size: 13 residues. Trimming took off 0 bases at V and 6 bases at J, with 9 bases between the two ends. Per the germline V gene, CDR1 is SGHAT and CDR2 is FQNNGV. CDR3 region: CASSLDLGGEQYF. For the CDR3, the DNA is TGTGCCAGCAGCTTAGATCTGGGGGGCGAGCAGTACTTC.

V usage is TRBV7-9 and J usage is TRBJ2-5, with D tentatively TRBD2 (5 bases). The V gene's germline CDR1 is SEHNR and CDR2 FQNEAQ (reference sequence). V lost 1 base and J 5 bases, leaving 11 bases between the germline ends. This CDR3 region has 14 residues. The DNA for the CDR3 is TGTGCCAGCAGCTTAGACGGGCGGAGGGAGACCCAGTACTTC. Translating it yields CASSLDGRRETQYF.

The CDR3 here is CASSVLAGSYNEQFF. The CDR3 nucleotides read TGTGCCAGCAGTGTACTAGCGGGAAGTTACAATGAGCAGTTCTTC. The chain has TRBV27 and TRBJ2-1; TRBD2 agrees at 10 bases. CDR3 length: 15 residues. From germline, CDR1 is MNHEY and CDR2 SMNVEV (reference sequence). J lost 4 bases, V lost 5 bases, and 5 bases had no gene match.

This chain links TRBV12-3 or TRBV12-4 with TRBJ2-1; 9 nucleotides align to TRBD2. The CDR3 runs 15 residues. V gave up 6 bases and J gave up 7 bases; unmatched junction bases: 10. CDR3 sequence reads: CASSLSGGPGNEQFF. The CDR3 DNA reads TGTGCCAGCAGCCTTAGCGGGGGCCCGGGAAATGAGCAGTTCTTC.

This chain connects TRBV4-3 to TRBJ2-2; the D gene is possibly TRBD1 (6 bases). V lost 4 bases and J lost 0, with 9 bases in between. Germline V CDR1 and CDR2: LGHNA, YSLEER. The CDR3 covers 15 residues. CDR3 residues: CASSPDRANTGELFF. For the CDR3, the DNA is TGCGCCAGCAGCCCGGACAGAGCGAACACCGGGGAGCTGTTTTTT.

The chain carries TRBV20-1 and TRBJ2-1; TRBD1 is a possible D gene (6 bases). Germline loops: CDR1 DFQATT, CDR2 SNEGSKA (reference sequence). The CDR3 has 13 residues. V lost 5 bases to trimming and J lost 6 bases, with 14 bases between them. Here the CDR3 reads CSAPPRDINEQFF. CDR3 coding DNA: TGCAGTGCTCCCCCTCGGGACATCAATGAGCAGTTCTTC.

This sequence joins TRBV4-1 and TRBJ2-7, with a tentative D call TRBD2 (6 bases). Per the germline V gene, CDR1 is MGHRA and CDR2 is YSYEKL. The CDR3 covers 17 residues. With 0 bases removed from V and 0 bases from J, the gap between germline ends came to 15 bases. The DNA for the CDR3 is TGCGCCAGCAGCCAAGATTTTGTGGGGAGGACCTCCTACGAGCAGTACTTC. Residues: CASSQDFVGRTSYEQYF.

The chain has TRBV20-1 and TRBJ2-5; TRBD1 matches at 9 bases. Germline V CDR1 and CDR2: DFQATT, SNEGSKA (reference sequence). J gave up 5 bases and V 0 bases, and 13 bases lay outside the gene matches. The length of the CDR3 is 17 residues. The CDR3 coding sequence is TGCAGTGCTAGAGACCGTTACCAGCAGGGGACAGGGGAGACCCAGTACTTC. It specifies CSARDRYQQGTGETQYF.

The V gene is TRBV4-1, the J gene TRBJ1-6, with D uncertain. Germline V gene data show CDR1 as MGHRA and CDR2 as YSYEKL. This CDR3 has 14 residues. Deletions cut 2 bases from V and 11 bases from J, with 13 bases between. For the CDR3, the DNA is TGCGCCAGCAGCCAAACCCTGGAAGTTGCACCCCTCCACTTT. As protein: CASSQTLEVAPLHF.

This chain links TRBV5-6 with TRBJ2-1, with 9 positions matching TRBD2. V shed 4 bases, J shed 1 base, and the junction held 3 bases outside the gene matches. Germline CDR1 reads SGHDT; CDR2 reads YYEEEE. The CDR3 sequence is 15 residues long. CDR3 nucleotides: TGTGCCAGCAGCGGGGCGGGAGGGTCCTACAATGAGCAGTTCTTC. Residues: CASSGAGGSYNEQFF. Looking up the rest from reference TRBV5-6 and TRBJ2-1 gives the full variable domain: DAGVTQSPTHLIKTRGQQVTLRCSPKSGHDTVSWYQQALGQGPQFIFQYYEEEERQRGNFPDRFSGHQFPNYSSELNVNALLLGDSALYLCASSGAGGSYNEQFFGPGTRLTVL.

V and J are TRBV6-2 or TRBV6-3 and TRBJ2-1; D call uncertain. There are 12 residues in the CDR3. The V end lost 5 bases, the J end lost 8 bases, and 10 bases lay between the germline ends. The germline V gene has CDR1 MNHEY and CDR2 SVGEGT. CDR3 sequence: CASSPTSDEQFF. In nucleotides, the CDR3 is TGTGCCAGCAGTCCGACCTCGGATGAGCAGTTCTTC.

This chain connects TRBV12-3 or TRBV12-4 to TRBJ1-2; TRBD1 matches at 7 bases. V shed 5 bases, J shed 12 bases, and the junction held 18 bases outside the gene matches. CDR3 length: 15 residues. As DNA, the CDR3 is TGTGCCAGCAGTCCCCGGACAGGCGACTATGGCTACGACACCTTC. Protein product: CASSPRTGDYGYDTF.

This chain's CDR3 is CASTPGEAYEQYF. In DNA, the CDR3 is TGTGCCAGCACCCCCGGGGAGGCCTACGAGCAGTACTTC. The rearrangement links TRBV12-3 or TRBV12-4 to TRBJ2-7, with a tentative D call TRBD2 (6 bases). V lost 7 bases to trimming and J lost 2 bases, with 12 bases between them. This CDR3 has 13 residues.

In its sample, this clonotype was seen many times. The chain uses TRBV12-3 or TRBV12-4 and TRBJ2-7; D is undetermined. The CDR3 is 13 amino acids. V lost 3 bases, J lost 3 bases, and 9 bases lay in between. The CDR3 protein is CASSLGRIYEQYF. CDR3 nucleotide sequence: TGTGCCAGCAGTTTGGGCAGGATCTACGAGCAGTACTTC.

The rearrangement links TRBV4-3 to TRBJ2-5; 11 bases line up with TRBD2. Germline loops: CDR1 LGHNA, CDR2 YSLEER. V lost 2 bases and J lost 2; bases outside the gene matches: 1. The CDR3 covers 15 residues. DNA for the CDR3: TGCGCCAGCAGCCAAACTAGCGGGAGTCAAGAGACCCAGTACTTC. Protein sequence: CASSQTSGSQETQYF.

This clonotype has only a few counts. The V and J genes are TRBV30 and TRBJ1-1; D remains ambiguous. Per germline, CDR1 GTSNPN and CDR2 SVGIG (reference sequence). V dropped 3 bases and J dropped 5 bases, with 7 bases sitting between them. The CDR3 length is 11 residues. In DNA, the CDR3 is TGTGCCTGGAGAGACTTGACTGAAGCTTTCTTT. It yields the protein CAWRDLTEAFF.

This clonotype was found a few times. The CDR3 DNA reads as TGCAGCGTTGAAGGGCTGATTACTAGCGTTTTCACAGATACGCAGTATTTT. Translation: CSVEGLITSVFTDTQYF. V gene TRBV29-1 combines with J gene TRBJ2-3; TRBD2 agrees at 7 bases. The CDR3 has 17 amino acids. CDR1 SQVTM and CDR2 ANQGSEA come from the germline V gene. The junction had 12 bases not matched to a gene; V was cut back by 1 base and J by 2 bases.